These T cell receptor beta chains were read from a single sample in a study of T-cell memory formation after mild COVID-19. TCRdb re-analysed the 5' RACE reads in MiXCR, keeping a single row per CDR3 protein. The data hold 110,000 or so distinct CDR3 sequences, with approximately 22% observed a single time. Sequencing was carried out using PBMCs or a T cell subset sorted from them (not recorded which). These receptor sequences come from a man younger than 35 who had mild COVID-19 (a few samples of this study predate the infection). Cell type and time point are not known. Both conserved end residues are part of each CDR3. The order of the fields is J gene, V gene, CDR3 length, CDR3 protein.

>TRBJ2-6|TRBV12-3/TRBV12-4|16
CASSLGLIVGANVLTF
>TRBJ1-2|TRBV7-9|14
CASSLEGTGRGYTF
>TRBJ1-5|TRBV27|15
CASSFRGVVNQPQHF
>TRBJ2-2|TRBV7-9|14
CASSLVRGHGELFF
>TRBJ2-6|TRBV6-5|14
CASSYFTGANVLTF
>TRBJ2-5|TRBV20-1|17
CSADGLAGGSRQETQYF
>TRBJ2-5|TRBV11-1|13
CASSSSGMKTQYF
>TRBJ2-3|TRBV6-5|14
CASSYAGRTDTQYF
>TRBJ2-5|TRBV6-5|16
CASSPRGLADGETQYF
>TRBJ2-3|TRBV4-1|17
CASSQIERGGDTDTQYF
>TRBJ2-3|TRBV9|15
CASSVAGGPTDTQYF
>TRBJ2-2|TRBV24-1|13
CAPRGTNTGELFF
>TRBJ2-7|TRBV5-1|13
CASGGLSSYEQYF
>TRBJ1-2|TRBV6-5|15
CASSKTGGDDYGYTF
>TRBJ2-1|TRBV7-9|19
CASSLSGLRGLQTYNEQFF
>TRBJ1-3|TRBV29-1|16
CSVGGIDRASGNTIYF
>TRBJ1-1|TRBV7-6|15
CASSLYRDGHTEAFF
>TRBJ2-2|TRBV11-2|16
CASRPLAGGHTGELFF
>TRBJ2-7|TRBV12-3/TRBV12-4|12
CASSLRQNKQYF
>TRBJ1-2|TRBV12-3/TRBV12-4|15
CASFGDGRVLRGYTF
>TRBJ1-1|TRBV12-3/TRBV12-4|13
CASSEGPATEAFF
>TRBJ1-6|TRBV4-2|9
CASSGALHF